The 12 T cell receptor beta chains in this list originate from one sample, sequenced in a study of OX40 agonist ivuxolimab in advanced cancers. This table comes from immunoSEQ multiplex PCR, and its TCRdb copy is limited to in-frame clones, with some not included. The data show about 38,000 clones, about nine tenths seen once. Sequenced here: CD4+ or CD8+ T cells sorted from blood, sampled in a trial of the OX40 agonist ivuxolimab. These receptors all come from an adult with an advanced solid tumor such as melanoma, head and neck, liver or kidney cancer.

The CDR3 protein is CASSLQGTGSGANVLTF. Here the CDR3 DNA reads TGCGCCAGCAGCTTGCAGGGGACAGGGTCCGGGGCCAACGTCCTGACTTTC. The chain uses TRBV5-1 and TRBJ2-6, with TRBD1 matching over 9 bases. With 1 base clipped from V and 4 bases from J, the junction kept 6 bases outside the gene matches. The CDR3 sequence is 17 residues long. Germline V lookup: CDR1 SGHRS, CDR2 YFSETQ.

This sequence joins TRBV21-1 and TRBJ2-1; the table assigns TRBD2, which was not confirmed against the DNA. TRBV21-1 is described as a pseudogene. CDR3 length equals 12 residues. The CDR3, as DNA: TGTGCCAGCAGCAAAGCGGCGACTAGCGGATTCTTC. Translated, it gives CASSKAATSGFF.

This clone was detected once. V is TRBV5-4 and J is TRBJ2-2, with 12 bases aligning to TRBD2. V shed 4 bases, J shed 7 bases, and the junction held 11 bases outside the gene matches. The CDR3 spans 17 residues. Germline values: CDR1 SGHNT, CDR2 YYREEE (reference sequence). The CDR3 spells CASSRRTSGTLGGELFF. The CDR3 coding sequence is TGTGCCAGCAGCCGGAGGACTAGCGGGACTTTAGGCGGGGAGCTGTTTTTT.

This clone appeared once. The chain joins TRBV9 to TRBJ1-6; D call uncertain. CDR1 and CDR2 (germline): SGDLS, YYNGEE. Trimming left V 4 bases short and J 0 bases short, with 14 bases between. CDR3 length: 17 amino acids. The CDR3 DNA reads as TGTGCCAGCAGCTCCTTAGCGGAGGGCTCCTATAATTCACCCCTCCACTTT. It translates to CASSSLAEGSYNSPLHF.

The chain couples TRBV5-6 to TRBJ1-3, with D unresolved. Trimming pared 4 bases from V and 0 bases from J, leaving 11 bases between. This CDR3 is built from 15 residues. CDR1 SGHDT and CDR2 YYEEEE come from the germline V gene. This CDR3 reads CASSPPGHSGNTIYF. Here the CDR3 DNA reads TGTGCCAGCAGCCCCCCCGGGCACTCTGGAAACACCATATATTTT. Full variable domain (rest looked up from reference TRBV5-6 and TRBJ1-3): DAGVTQSPTHLIKTRGQQVTLRCSPKSGHDTVSWYQQALGQGPQFIFQYYEEEERQRGNFPDRFSGHQFPNYSSELNVNALLLGDSALYLCASSPPGHSGNTIYFGEGSWLTVV.

The gene calls are TRBV4-1 and TRBJ1-5; D gene uncertain. Germline V gives CDR1 MGHRA, CDR2 YSYEKL. This CDR3 has 14 amino acids. The germline V and J ends were trimmed by 4 bases and 1 base, with 8 bases remaining between them. CDR3 loop: CASSRQDSNQPQHF. DNA for the CDR3: TGCGCCAGCAGCCGCCAGGACAGCAATCAGCCCCAGCATTTT.

V gene TRBV9 combines with J gene TRBJ1-4; no definite D call. Germline V lookup: CDR1 SGDLS, CDR2 YYNGEE. Trimming left V 3 bases short and J 4 bases short, with 10 bases between. This CDR3 is built from 14 residues. As DNA, the CDR3 is TGTGCCAGCAGCGGGGGAAGCTTTAATGAAAAACTGTTTTTT. Encoded protein: CASSGGSFNEKLFF.

V is TRBV5-1 and J is TRBJ2-3; D unresolved. This CDR3 comprises 12 residues. Looked up from germline, CDR1 is SGHRS and CDR2 is YFSETQ. The V end lost 2 bases, the J end lost 3 bases, and 4 bases lay between the germline ends. This CDR3 is CASSFSTDTQYF. CDR3 DNA: TGCGCCAGCAGCTTTTCAACAGATACGCAGTATTTT.

The rearrangement joins TRBV5-1 to TRBJ2-3; D perhaps matches TRBD1 (6 bases). Germline CDR1 SGHRS, CDR2 YFSETQ. CDR3 length: 15 residues. Trimming pared 4 bases from V and 3 bases from J, leaving 15 bases between. The CDR3 spells CASSRYRDKTDTQYF. CDR3 DNA: TGCGCCAGCAGCCGCTACCGGGACAAAACAGATACGCAGTATTTT.

This chain uses TRBV7-3 with TRBJ2-1; D unresolved. CDR1 is SGHTA and CDR2 is FQGTGA in the germline V gene. There are 13 residues in the CDR3. Trimming removed 5 bases at V and 6 bases at J, with 11 bases between. CDR3 sequence: CASSLSSTNEQFF. Written as DNA, the CDR3 is TGTGCCAGCAGCCTCTCCTCCACCAATGAGCAGTTCTTC. The full variable domain, completed using reference TRBV7-3 and TRBJ2-1, is GAGVSQTPSNKVTEKGKYVELRCDPISGHTALYWYRQSLGQGPEFLIYFQGTGAADDSGLPNDRFFAVRPEGSVSTLKIQRTERGDSAVYLCASSLSSTNEQFFGPGTRLTVL.

The V and J genes are TRBV5-6 and TRBJ1-4; perhaps TRBD1 as D (6 bases). Germline CDR1 SGHDT, CDR2 YYEEEE. V shed 4 bases and J shed 8 bases, with 21 bases lying between them. CDR3 size: 16 residues. The CDR3 loop is CASSTISARGREKLFF. As DNA, the CDR3 is TGTGCCAGCAGCACGATTAGTGCCAGGGGCAGGGAAAAACTGTTTTTT. Based on the CDR3 plus reference TRBV5-6 and TRBJ1-4, the full variable domain is DAGVTQSPTHLIKTRGQQVTLRCSPKSGHDTVSWYQQALGQGPQFIFQYYEEEERQRGNFPDRFSGHQFPNYSSELNVNALLLGDSALYLCASSTISARGREKLFFGSGTQLSVL.

The rearrangement links TRBV9 to TRBJ2-5; D unclear. The CDR3 extends over 13 amino acids. Trimming took off 1 base at V and 5 bases at J, with 9 bases between the two ends. Per germline, CDR1 SGDLS and CDR2 YYNGEE. Here the CDR3 reads CASSVTFEETQYF. CDR3 bases: TGTGCCAGCAGCGTAACCTTTGAGGAGACCCAGTACTTC.